This TCR beta chain was sequenced during a study of naive and memory T cell subsets. The CDR3 totals 16 residues. CDR1 is MNHEY and CDR2 is SMNVEV in the germline V gene (reference sequence). V lost 2 bases and J lost 6, with 20 bases in between. An equimolar mix of two oligonucleotides served as the beta constant-region primer for TRBC1 and TRBC2. Ligated cDNA was amplified by four rounds of PCR with nested alpha and beta constant-region primers and SP2. TCRdb fed the UMI-ligation and nested PCR reads into MiXCR, producing one record per CDR3 protein. The sample consists of around 160,000 distinct CDR3 sequences, approximately 24% of them appearing once. This clonotype appeared a few times. The antigen is undetermined. Overall study results and limits: Naive repertoires, especially CD8, held a few larger clonotypes, possibly memory cells re-expressing CD45RA. A clonotype means one alpha or beta sequence, not an alpha/beta pair.

The chain employs TRBV27 and TRBJ2-7, with D perhaps TRBD1 (6 bases). This receptor was obtained from a human donor in good health. The sample comprised naive CD4+ T cells from blood. The CDR3 region is CASSLEWDTRTGEQYF. CDR3 DNA: TGTGCCAGCAGTTTAGAGTGGGACACCCGAACAGGCGAGCAGTACTTC.